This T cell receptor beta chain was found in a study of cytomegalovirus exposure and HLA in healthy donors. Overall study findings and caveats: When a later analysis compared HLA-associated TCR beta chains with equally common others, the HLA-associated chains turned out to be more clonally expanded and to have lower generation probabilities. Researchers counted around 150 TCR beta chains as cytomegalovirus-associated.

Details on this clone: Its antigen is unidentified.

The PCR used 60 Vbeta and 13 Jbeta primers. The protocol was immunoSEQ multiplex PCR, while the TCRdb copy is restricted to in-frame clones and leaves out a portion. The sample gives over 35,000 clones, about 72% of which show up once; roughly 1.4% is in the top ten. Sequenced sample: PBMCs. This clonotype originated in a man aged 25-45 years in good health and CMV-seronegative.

Here the CDR3 DNA reads TGTGCCAGCTCACCTCACCGGGACATCAGCACAGATACGCAGTATTTT. Protein sequence: CASSPHRDISTDTQYF. This chain joins TRBV18 and TRBJ2-3; weak D call: TRBD1 (6 bases). The CDR3 has 16 amino acids. Germline assignment: CDR1 KGHSH and CDR2 LQKENI. The V end was cut by 3 bases, the J end by 0 bases, with 13 bases between. The full variable domain, with the rest looked up from reference TRBV18 and TRBJ2-3, is NAGVMQNPRHLVRRRGQEARLRCSPMKGHSHVYWYRQLPEEGLKFMVYLQKENIIDESGMPKERFSAEFPKEGPSILRIQQVVRGDSAAYFCASSPHRDISTDTQYFGPGTRLTVL.